Listed here are 22 T cell receptor beta chains from one sample, sequenced in a study of a mutant IDH1 vaccine in newly diagnosed glioma. Data came from immunoSEQ multiplex PCR; TCRdb stores just in-frame clones and leaves some out. The sample consists of under 65,000 clones, 80% to 90% of them appearing once. As for time point: baseline, week 1 (first vaccination visit). Treatment here: pre-vaccination baseline after standard-of-care therapy. The source material was PBMCs, sampled from a glioma patient treated with radiotherapy, temozolomide or both. Receptors originate from a man in his late teens or twenties with glioma.

This clone was detected once. In DNA form, the CDR3 reads TGTGCCTGGAACCCGGCAGGGCGCAATCAGCCCCAGCATTTT. Its translation is CAWNPAGRNQPQHF. The chain couples TRBV30 to TRBJ1-5; maybe TRBD1 (5 bases). The CDR3 is 14 amino acids. Germline V lookup: CDR1 GTSNPN, CDR2 SVGIG (reference sequence). Trimming shortened V by 4 bases and J by 2 bases, and 12 bases separated the two germline ends. Full variable domain (missing parts from reference TRBV30 and TRBJ1-5): SQTIHQWPATLVQPVGSPLSLECTVEGTSNPNLYWYRQAAGRGLQLLFYSVGIGQISSEVPQNLSASRPQDRQFILSSKKLLLSDSGFYLCAWNPAGRNQPQHFGDGTRLSIL.

This clone was detected once. As DNA, the CDR3 is TGCAGCGTTGAAGGAGGGACGGACAGCCCCCCACAAGAGACCCAGTACTTC. This gives the protein CSVEGGTDSPPQETQYF. The gene calls are TRBV29-1 and TRBJ2-5; D is possibly TRBD1 (6 bases). Germline V gene lookup returns CDR1 SQVTM and CDR2 ANQGSEA. V was pared by 1 base and J by 2 bases, with 20 bases between. The CDR3 runs 17 residues.

The rearrangement joins TRBV27 to TRBJ1-1, with D perhaps TRBD1 (5 bases). V lost 8 bases to trimming and J lost 0 bases, with 10 bases between them. Germline CDR1 is MNHEY and CDR2 is SMNVEV (reference sequence). CDR3 size: 13 residues. The chain's CDR3 is CASWRQLNTEAFF. CDR3 coding DNA: TGTGCCAGCTGGAGACAGCTGAACACTGAAGCTTTCTTT.

The rearrangement joins TRBV18 to TRBJ1-1; 7 bases agree with TRBD1. Germline values: CDR1 KGHSH, CDR2 LQKENI. The ends lost 1 base at V and 4 bases at J; junction bases unmatched: 0. The CDR3 loop spans 13 amino acids. In DNA form, the CDR3 reads TGTGCCAGCTCACCACAGGGGGCCACTGAAGCTTTCTTT. Protein sequence: CASSPQGATEAFF.

CDR3 region: CASSYLRGFDEQFF. The CDR3 DNA reads as TGTGCCAGCAGTTACTTGCGGGGGTTCGATGAGCAGTTCTTC. The rearrangement links TRBV6-5 to TRBJ2-1, with TRBD2 matching 7 bases. Per the germline V gene, CDR1 is MNHEY and CDR2 is SVGAGI. J was trimmed by 8 bases and V by 1 base; bases with no gene match: 5. CDR3 size: 14 residues.

V is TRBV4-3 and J is TRBJ2-7; 7 nucleotides agree with TRBD2. With 4 bases clipped from V and 4 bases from J, the junction kept 25 bases outside the gene matches. The CDR3 contains 20 residues. Germline values: CDR1 LGHNA, CDR2 YSLEER. The CDR3 protein is CASSPSAVGMTSSEGYEQYF. As DNA, the CDR3 is TGCGCCAGCAGCCCTTCCGCGGTGGGGATGACTAGCTCGGAGGGATACGAGCAGTACTTC.

This chain links TRBV2 with TRBJ2-1; no reliable D call. V lost 7 bases, J lost 3 bases, and 16 bases lay in between. Germline V lookup: CDR1 SNHLY, CDR2 FYNNEI. This CDR3 has 15 residues. CDR3 nucleotides: TGTGCCAGCACCCAAAGGGCAGTTGTCTACAATGAGCAGTTCTTC. Translation: CASTQRAVVYNEQFF.

This clone has a handful of counts. The chain recombines TRBV7-9 with TRBJ1-4, with D unresolved. Trimming pared 1 base from V and 7 bases from J, leaving 13 bases between. The length of the CDR3 is 15 residues. Germline values: CDR1 SEHNR, CDR2 FQNEAQ (reference sequence). In nucleotides, the CDR3 is TGTGCCAGCAGCTTAGGGGGTGGGGAGCCTGAAAAACTGTTTTTT. This encodes CASSLGGGEPEKLFF.

This clone was recorded many times. The chain carries TRBV27 and TRBJ1-5; D is unclear. Germline loops: CDR1 MNHEY, CDR2 SMNVEV (reference sequence). Trimming removed 8 bases from V and 6 bases from J, with 5 bases in between. The CDR3 contains 10 residues. CDR3 sequence (DNA): TGTGCCAGCGGCCTTCAGCCCCAGCATTTT. Translating gives CASGLQPQHF.

The chain carries TRBV7-9 and TRBJ2-1, with TRBD2 identical over 10 bases. J was trimmed by 3 bases and V by 6 bases; bases with no gene match: 5. The CDR3 totals 15 residues. Germline V gene sequence: CDR1 SEHNR, CDR2 FQNEAQ (reference sequence). CDR3 region: CASSPGTSDYNEQFF. The CDR3 DNA reads TGTGCCAGCAGTCCCGGGACTAGCGACTACAATGAGCAGTTCTTC. Drawing the rest from reference TRBV7-9 and TRBJ2-1, the complete variable domain is DTGVSQNPRHKITKRGQNVTFRCDPISEHNRLYWYRQTLGQGPEFLTYFQNEAQLEKSRLLSDRFSAERPKGSFSTLEIQRTEQGDSAMYLCASSPGTSDYNEQFFGPGTRLTVL.

This clone was seen only a few times. V and J are TRBV6-5 and TRBJ2-3, with no clear D. Trimming removed 5 bases at V and 4 bases at J, with 4 bases between. The CDR3 is made up of 11 amino acids. Germline loops: CDR1 MNHEY, CDR2 SVGAGI. CDR3 in amino acids: CASSGSDTQYF. CDR3 bases: TGTGCCAGCAGTGGATCAGATACGCAGTATTTT.

The V call is TRBV4-2, the J call TRBJ2-2; D is unclear. Germline CDR1 LGHNA, CDR2 YNFKEQ. The V end lost 0 bases, the J end lost 4 bases, and 15 bases lay between the germline ends. The CDR3 sequence is 17 residues long. The CDR3 here is CASSQDRGGALTGELFF. The CDR3 bases are TGTGCCAGCAGCCAAGATCGTGGCGGAGCCCTCACCGGGGAGCTGTTTTTT.

The chain uses TRBV9 and TRBJ2-7, with D perhaps assigned TRBD1 or TRBD2 (5 bases each). Trimming left V 0 bases short and J 10 bases short, with 14 bases between. In germline, CDR1 is SGDLS, CDR2 YYNGEE. The CDR3 runs to 13 residues. The CDR3 loop is CASSVDLYGDQYF. In DNA form, the CDR3 reads TGTGCCAGCAGCGTAGATCTATATGGGGACCAGTACTTC.

The CDR3 here is CASSSWGGTATNEKLFF. The CDR3 coding sequence is TGTGCCAGCAGCTCCTGGGGGGGGACTGCAACTAATGAAAAACTGTTTTTT. The V gene is TRBV7-9, the J gene TRBJ1-4; maybe TRBD1 (5 bases). The CDR3 length is 17 residues. From germline, CDR1 is SEHNR and CDR2 FQNEAQ (reference sequence). Trimming pared 4 bases from V and 0 bases from J, leaving 15 bases between.

V gene TRBV6-5 combines with J gene TRBJ2-7; D unresolved. In germline, CDR1 is MNHEY, CDR2 SVGAGI. The germline V and J ends were trimmed by 8 bases and 3 bases, with 20 bases remaining between them. The CDR3 consists of 15 residues. CDR3 DNA sequence: TGTGCCAGCTACCCTAGGGTGACCAGACTCTACGAGCAGTACTTC. It yields the protein CASYPRVTRLYEQYF.

V usage is TRBV27 and J usage is TRBJ1-1; D is uncertain. Germline V CDR1 and CDR2: MNHEY, SMNVEV (reference sequence). The CDR3 consists of 11 residues. Trimming took off 6 bases at V and 7 bases at J, with 9 bases between the two ends. The CDR3 region has the DNA TGTGCCAGCAGGATGGGCCTTGAAGCTTTCTTT. Its protein is CASRMGLEAFF.

The J gene is TRBJ1-1, the V gene TRBV6-6, with D possibly being TRBD1 (6 bases). With 6 bases removed from V and 3 bases from J, the gap between germline ends came to 14 bases. The germline CDR1 and CDR2 sequences are MNHNY and SVGAGI (reference sequence). The CDR3 has 14 residues. As DNA, the CDR3 is TGTGCCAGCAGGAGGAAACAGGGATACACTGAAGCTTTCTTT. This sequence encodes CASRRKQGYTEAFF.

CDR3 residues: CAIRRGPSGNTIYF. CDR3 DNA sequence: TGTGCCATCAGACGGGGCCCCTCTGGAAACACCATATATTTT. This chain connects TRBV10-3 to TRBJ1-3, with a possible D match to TRBD1 (5 bases). V lost 6 bases to trimming and J lost 0 bases, with 9 bases between them. The CDR3 is 14 residues long. The germline V gene encodes CDR1 ENHRY and CDR2 SYGVKD.

The chain recombines TRBV7-6 with TRBJ2-7; 7 positions agree with TRBD1. The CDR3 extends over 15 amino acids. CDR1 SGHVS and CDR2 FNYEAQ come from the germline V gene. The J segment lost 0 bases and the V segment lost 4 bases, leaving 6 bases of the junction unmatched. DNA of the CDR3: TGTGCCAGCAGCTCAGCTACAGGGGTCTCCTACGAGCAGTACTTC. Protein product: CASSSATGVSYEQYF.

The J gene is TRBJ1-3, the V gene TRBV7-8; D remains ambiguous. The V end was cut by 5 bases, the J end by 3 bases, with 14 bases between. CDR1 SGHVS and CDR2 FQNEAQ come from the germline V gene. CDR3 length: 15 residues. In nucleotides, the CDR3 is TGTGCCAGCAGCCCCGGATCATTCCTTGGAAACACCATATATTTT. As protein: CASSPGSFLGNTIYF.

The gene calls are TRBV19 and TRBJ1-1; D not certain. V shed 9 bases and J shed 7 bases, with 12 bases lying between them. This CDR3 is 11 amino acids long. In germline, CDR1 is LNHDA, CDR2 SQIVND (reference sequence). The CDR3, as DNA: TGTGCCAGCTATACTATAGTTGAAGCTTTCTTT. As protein: CASYTIVEAFF.

V and J are TRBV5-6 and TRBJ2-1; maybe TRBD1 (5 bases). The CDR3 sequence is 16 residues long. V lost 1 base and J lost 7, with 18 bases in between. The V gene's germline CDR1 is SGHDT and CDR2 YYEEEE. The CDR3 protein is CASSLRLGESWNEQFF. CDR3 in DNA: TGTGCCAGCAGCTTGCGCTTAGGGGAAAGTTGGAATGAGCAGTTCTTC.